Detailed here is one TCR beta chain. Which antigen it targets is not known. Within one base of it there is no much larger clone, and no base qualities were kept. Participants in the prospective study were aged roughly 18 to 89 years, lived in 24 United States geographic areas, and enrolled through a virtual design. In the prospective study, participants were assigned to cohorts based on the clinical history participants reported in a screening survey and a study questionnaire. Recovered participants in ImmuneRACE Cohort 3 were defined as having two consecutive negative NP/OP PCR tests, clearance from a healthcare professional, or resolution of symptoms. Mobile phlebotomists in the prospective study collected whole blood, serum and a nasopharyngeal or oropharyngeal swab from every participant. Prospective study participants could optionally give additional blood draws and questionnaires over a roughly two-month period. Prospective study blood samples were shipped either frozen or at room temperature before DNA extraction.

CDR1 SGHRS and CDR2 YFSETQ were looked up in the germline V gene. Measured from the cysteine to the phenylalanine, the CDR3 is 14 residues long. Only the CDR3 part of the read is kept: 42 bases, read in frame from the first base. Trimming takes 0 bases from V and 4 bases from J, and the germline ends sit 10 bases apart. The immunoSEQ Assay, a bias-controlled multiplex PCR, was used to amplify TCRbeta CDR3 regions from genomic DNA. The paper's data handling went like this. The number of nucleated cells in each sample was estimated from the amplification of reference gene primers within the assay. To quantify the absolute abundance of each unique TCRbeta CDR3 rearrangement, sequence reads were collapsed and filtered. For each sample, productive Simpson clonality was calculated by taking the square root of Simpson's diversity index across productive rearrangements. Entries here come from immuneACCESS through TCRdb and include only in-frame sequences with V and J called. Some clones fail to appear in such tables; in the studies checked, an unresolved V gene covers under half of the shortfall, and the cause of the remainder is unknown. V, J and clone size reflect that table, while D and trimming were determined from the DNA. The sample has hundreds of thousands of clones on record, more than 85% of them singletons. The ten largest clones take up approximately 8% of the sample.

The entry originates in a study of blood T cell repertoires in COVID-19 (dated by TCRdb to about 2020). For the study in its entirety: The collaborator samples originated in the United States, Italy and Spain and spanned the acute and convalescent phases of COVID-19. Where HLA class I and class II types were available, the types were taken from metadata supplied by the sample provider, not from assay-based typing. Samples came from the ongoing ImmuneRACE study (first 160 participants) plus 1,254 subjects from 6 global collaborators. Sample metadata almost always included a de-identified subject ID, COVID-19 status, age in years and sex. The prospective study material was composed of cDNA or gDNA derived from T cells, B-cell-depleted T cells, or PBMCs. Subjects who had been exposed to COVID-19, were actively infected with it, or had recovered from it provided the deeply sampled blood TCRbeta repertoires that made up the dataset. The repertoires were made available in a free public database intended to serve as a resource for research on the immune response to SARS-CoV-2.

What the study reported, not specific to this receptor: Clinical and demographic metadata were provided uncurated, with the amount varying by source and participant.

The receptor's source is a woman aged 55-70 years who had recovered from COVID-19. The sample taken for sequencing was PBMCs or T cells enriched from blood (not recorded which). The rearrangement combines TRBV5-1 with TRBJ1-2; TRBD1 might be the D gene, on 6 matching bases. CDR3 region: CASSLAPGAYGYTF. The bases read TGCGCCAGCAGCTTGGCCCCAGGGGCCTATGGCTACACCTTC.